This T cell receptor beta chain appears in the sequencing data of a study of blood T cell repertoires in COVID-19. Study as a whole: Spain, Italy and the United States supplied samples that represented acute and convalescent COVID-19.

In the authors' methods: Scientists estimated how many nucleated cells there were by amplifying reference gene primers. The data were produced by immunoSEQ multiplex PCR, yet TCRdb's version contains in-frame clones alone and is incomplete. The D gene and trimming were derived from the DNA, and the V and J assignments and clone size from that table. The sample has under 200,000 clones; approximately 86% are singletons. Germline V CDR1 and CDR2: MNHEY, SVGEGT. This CDR3 contains 17 residues. Trimming removed 2 bases at V and 0 bases at J, with 15 bases between. Input material: peripheral blood. The source of this sequence is a man between 65 and 85 years old with active or convalescent COVID-19. This sequence joins TRBV6-2 or TRBV6-3 and TRBJ2-3; D is perhaps TRBD2 (6 bases). The CDR3 nucleotides read TGTGCCAGCAGTTACCTCACCGGACGGGGGAGCACAGATACGCAGTATTTT. Translating it yields CASSYLTGRGSTDTQYF.